A selection of T cell receptor beta chains follows, all from one sample in a study of OX40 agonist ivuxolimab in advanced cancers. Assay used: immunoSEQ multiplex PCR; TCRdb lists only in-frame clones, some missing. The table lists tens of thousands of clones, around 88% of them singletons, with roughly 0.59% in the top ten. The material was CD4+ or CD8+ T cells sorted from blood, obtained in a trial of the OX40 agonist ivuxolimab. The receptor set was obtained from an adult with an advanced solid tumor such as melanoma, head and neck, liver or kidney cancer. Both conserved end residues are trimmed from each CDR3.

TRBV5-1	TRBJ2-3	ASSPPTSGGTDTQY
TRBV12-5	TRBJ2-3	ASGLQGHSTDTQY
TRBV7-6	TRBJ2-7	ASSLGPGASSYEQY
TRBV18	TRBJ1-2	ASSPERSIYGYT
TRBV15	TRBJ2-2	ATSTTSGAATGELF
TRBV10-3	TRBJ1-3	AISIGQGRTGNTIY
TRBV5-4	TRBJ1-2	ASSYESNYGYT
TRBV7-3	TRBJ1-1	ASSLRGANTEAF
TRBV5-1	TRBJ1-1	ASSLDQMNTEAF
TRBV6-5	TRBJ1-6	ASSWDRDSPLH
TRBV11-2	TRBJ1-2	ASSGGGPGVWGYT
TRBV11-3	TRBJ1-1	ASSWGENTEAF
TRBV4-1	TRBJ1-6	ASSQAGTVNSPLH
TRBV23-1	TRBJ2-1	ASSRKDPLAPDNEQF
TRBV10-3	TRBJ2-2	AIRQGHTGELF
TRBV27	TRBJ1-3	ASSPFGQGARDTIY
TRBV6-5	TRBJ2-1	ASSSRLAGGGEQF
TRBV6-5	TRBJ1-2	ASSYSGQLNYGYT
TRBV11-2	TRBJ1-2	ASSFDLNYGYT
TRBV2	TRBJ2-4	ASNRQGGNIQY
TRBV6-6	TRBJ2-1	ASSSIGLANEQF
TRBV5-1	TRBJ2-1	ASSVQGALNEQF
TRBV14	TRBJ1-1	ASSQDRGLMGAASGAF
TRBV7-2	TRBJ2-1	ASSLRSTGGQGAGEQF
TRBV7-9	TRBJ2-7	ASSLVYEQY
TRBV28	TRBJ2-2	ASSLPAHTGELF